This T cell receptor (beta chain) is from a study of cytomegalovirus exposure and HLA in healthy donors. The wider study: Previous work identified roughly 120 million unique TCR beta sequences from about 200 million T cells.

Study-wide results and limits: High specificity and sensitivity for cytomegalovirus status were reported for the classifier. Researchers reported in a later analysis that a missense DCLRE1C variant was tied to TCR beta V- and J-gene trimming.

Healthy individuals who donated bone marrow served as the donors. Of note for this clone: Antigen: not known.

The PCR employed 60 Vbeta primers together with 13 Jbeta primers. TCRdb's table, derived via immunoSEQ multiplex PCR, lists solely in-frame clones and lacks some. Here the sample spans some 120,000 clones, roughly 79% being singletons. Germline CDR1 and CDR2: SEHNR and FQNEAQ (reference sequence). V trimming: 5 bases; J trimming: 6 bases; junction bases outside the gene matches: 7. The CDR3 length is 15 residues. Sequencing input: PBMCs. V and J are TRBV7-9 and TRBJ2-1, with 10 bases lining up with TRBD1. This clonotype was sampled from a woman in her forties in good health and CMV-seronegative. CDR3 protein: CASSPGTGVINEQFF. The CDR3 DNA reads TGTGCCAGCAGCCCCGGGACAGGGGTGATCAATGAGCAGTTCTTC.